This T cell receptor beta chain was documented in a study of cytomegalovirus exposure and HLA in healthy donors. Study in general: Most donors, roughly 84% of 350 to 450 genotyped, fell in the Caucasian-associated ancestry cluster.

In the case of this clone: Its antigen is not known.

Study-wide points: Later analysis identified a missense DCLRE1C variant that was linked to TCR beta V- and J-gene trimming. Reportedly, cytomegalovirus status was diagnosed with high sensitivity and specificity. Later analysis identified several of the most significant clusters that appeared linked to common viral pathogens.

The study ran its PCR with 60 Vbeta and 13 Jbeta primers. Generated by immunoSEQ multiplex PCR, the TCRdb table keeps only in-frame clones and is missing some. The sample has about 160,000 clones, about 80% seen once; the top ten hold about 1.4%. The CDR3 covers 17 residues. CDR1 is SGHDT, CDR2 YYEEEE, per germline. The V and J ends lost 2 bases and 6 bases, in that order; junction bases with no gene match: 12. The chain links TRBV5-6 to TRBJ1-4; 8 bases are shared with TRBD1. This TCR derives from a girl aged 10-17 years in good health and CMV-seropositive. Specimen: PBMCs. The CDR3 bases are TGTGCCAGCAGCTTTCGCCCGGACAGGGCTAATGATGAAAAACTGTTTTTT. It encodes CASSFRPDRANDEKLFF.